Listed here are 24 T cell receptor beta chains from one sample, sequenced in a study of early T cells in non-severe SARS-CoV-2 infection. TCRdb re-analysed the 5' RACE reads in MiXCR, keeping a single row per CDR3 protein. The sample includes 69,000 or so distinct CDR3 sequences, 4.6% seen only once; the top ten take roughly 3.6%. Sequenced here: whole blood, sampled at baseline. These receptors originate from an adult who was a healthcare worker with PCR-confirmed SARS-CoV-2 infection or an uninfected control (not recorded which). The donor label of this sample is uncertain.

The table lists this clonotype with a few counts. The J gene is TRBJ2-3, the V gene TRBV6-1; D not resolved. Trimming left V 2 bases short and J 4 bases short, with 4 bases between. The germline gives CDR1 MNHNS, CDR2 SASEGT. The CDR3 is 12 amino acids. CDR3 in amino acids: CASSELADTQYF. The DNA of the CDR3 is TGTGCCAGCAGTGAACTGGCAGATACGCAGTATTTT.

This clonotype was counted ten times or more. This chain connects TRBV5-1 to TRBJ2-3; D is undetermined. The CDR3 has 14 residues. Trimming removed 0 bases at V and 2 bases at J, with 7 bases between. The germline CDR1 and CDR2 sequences are SGHRS and YFSETQ. CDR3 DNA: TGCGCCAGCAGCTTGGATGCTTACACAGATACGCAGTATTTT. Protein product: CASSLDAYTDTQYF.

This clonotype was counted many times. The chain combines TRBV7-8 with TRBJ2-5; no reliable D call. Germline V gene sequence: CDR1 SGHVS, CDR2 FQNEAQ. CDR3 length: 11 amino acids. Trimming took 5 bases from V and 1 from J, leaving 2 bases between them. The CDR3: CASSPQETQYF. The CDR3 DNA follows: TGTGCCAGCAGCCCCCAAGAGACCCAGTACTTC.

The chain joins TRBV19 to TRBJ1-2; a weak D match, TRBD1 (5 bases). The CDR3 covers 15 residues. CDR1 LNHDA and CDR2 SQIVND come from the germline V gene (reference sequence). Trimming pared 7 bases from V and 0 bases from J, leaving 15 bases between. The CDR3: CASTPRDGANYGYTF. The CDR3 nucleotides are TGTGCCAGTACCCCCCGGGACGGCGCTAACTATGGCTACACCTTC.

This clonotype was counted between two and nine times. The V call is TRBV3-1, the J call TRBJ2-2, with no clear D. The CDR3 totals 13 residues. The V end was cut by 1 base, the J end by 9 bases, with 9 bases between. Germline-derived CDR1 and CDR2 are LGHDT and YNNKEL (reference sequence). The CDR3 nucleotides are TGTGCCAGCAGCCAAGCGCGCAGGTGGGAGCTGTTTTTT. It encodes CASSQARRWELFF. Combining the CDR3 with reference TRBV3-1 and TRBJ2-2 gives the whole variable domain DTAVSQTPKYLVTQMGNDKSIKCEQNLGHDTMYWYKQDSKKFLKIMFSYNNKELIINETVPNRFSPKSPDKAHLNLHINSLELGDSAVYFCASSQARRWELFFGEGSRLTVL.

V usage is TRBV10-2 and J usage is TRBJ2-4; D not resolved. This CDR3 has 15 residues. Germline V gene data show CDR1 as WSHSY and CDR2 as SAAADI. V was cut by 10 bases and J by 0 bases, with 16 bases left in between. The CDR3 reads CATRGPTLAKNIQYF. CDR3 sequence (DNA): TGCGCCACCAGAGGACCCACTTTAGCCAAAAACATTCAGTACTTC.

The chain combines TRBV7-2 with TRBJ2-3; a weak D match, TRBD1 (5 bases). Germline CDR1 and CDR2: SGHTA and FQGNSA. V was clipped by 0 bases and J by 2 bases, with 6 bases between them. CDR3 size: 14 residues. The CDR3 DNA is TGTGCCAGCAGCTTAGCCAGGGCCACAGATACGCAGTATTTT. Residues: CASSLARATDTQYF.

The chain uses TRBV20-1 and TRBJ1-5; TRBD1 is a possible D gene (6 bases). Germline CDR1 DFQATT, CDR2 SNEGSKA (reference sequence). The CDR3 runs 16 residues. Deletions cut 1 base from V and 4 bases from J, with 17 bases between. Here the CDR3 reads CSARVGALGGNQPQHF. The DNA of the CDR3 is TGCAGTGCTAGAGTCGGAGCATTAGGGGGTAATCAGCCCCAGCATTTT.

Ten or more counts support this clonotype. This chain connects TRBV10-3 to TRBJ2-3; maybe TRBD2 (5 bases). Germline lookup yields CDR1 ENHRY and CDR2 SYGVKD. This CDR3 spans 13 amino acids. V lost 10 bases and J 4 bases, leaving 15 bases between the germline ends. The CDR3 spells CATSGIPPDTQYF. DNA for the CDR3: TGTGCCACCTCCGGGATCCCGCCAGATACGCAGTATTTT.

Many counts were recorded for this clonotype. The V gene is TRBV13, the J gene TRBJ1-2; D not resolved. CDR1 PRHDT and CDR2 FYEKMQ come from the germline V gene (reference sequence). CDR3 length: 13 amino acids. The V end was cut by 5 bases, the J end by 5 bases, with 12 bases between. CDR3 protein: CASSPLGWYGYTF. Written as DNA, the CDR3 is TGTGCCAGCAGCCCCCTGGGGTGGTATGGCTACACCTTC.

This clonotype was counted between two and nine times. The V and J genes are TRBV11-1 and TRBJ2-2; D remains unclear. V gave up 8 bases and J gave up 2 bases, with 9 bases separating them. Germline CDR1 reads SGHAT; CDR2 reads FQDESV (reference sequence). CDR3 size: 13 residues. This CDR3 reads CASSRSNTGELFF. The CDR3 bases are TGTGCCAGCTCCCGAAGTAACACCGGGGAGCTGTTTTTT.

This chain uses TRBV7-8 with TRBJ2-3, with D possibly being TRBD2 (5 bases). Trimming shortened V by 5 bases and J by 6 bases, and 9 bases separated the two germline ends. CDR1 is SGHVS and CDR2 is FQNEAQ in the germline V gene. The CDR3 consists of 12 residues. CDR3 sequence (DNA): TGTGCCAGCAGCGAACGAGGGGATACGCAGTATTTT. It specifies CASSERGDTQYF. The entire variable domain, with the rest obtained from reference TRBV7-8 and TRBJ2-3, is as follows: GAGVSQSPRYKVAKRGQDVALRCDPISGHVSLFWYQQALGQGPEFLTYFQNEAQLDKSGLPSDRFFAERPEGSVSTLKIQRTQQEDSAVYLCASSERGDTQYFGPGTRLTVL.

This clonotype was seen ten or more times. This chain uses TRBV7-2 with TRBJ2-1; D perhaps matches TRBD2 (6 bases). The CDR3 has 13 residues. Germline lookup yields CDR1 SGHTA and CDR2 FQGNSA. Trimming pared 10 bases from V and 4 bases from J, leaving 14 bases between. The CDR3 region is CATGRRGYNEQFF. The DNA for the CDR3 is TGTGCCACGGGTCGGCGGGGTTACAATGAGCAGTTCTTC.

This chain links TRBV10-3 with TRBJ2-5; a weak D match, TRBD2 (6 bases). Germline values: CDR1 ENHRY, CDR2 SYGVKD. This CDR3 is built from 15 residues. The germline V and J ends were trimmed by 2 bases and 2 bases, with 12 bases remaining between them. DNA of the CDR3: TGTGCCATCAGTGAGGAGTGGGACTCTCAAGAGACCCAGTACTTC. Residues: CAISEEWDSQETQYF.

This clonotype was counted only a few times. This chain uses TRBV7-9 with TRBJ2-7; D is possibly TRBD2 (5 bases). The V and J ends lost 7 bases and 1 base respectively, with 17 bases between them. CDR3 length: 15 residues. Germline lookup yields CDR1 SEHNR and CDR2 FQNEAQ (reference sequence). This CDR3 reads CASNVRDSPSYEQYF. In DNA form, the CDR3 reads TGTGCCAGCAATGTGAGGGATTCGCCGTCCTACGAGCAGTACTTC.

Written as DNA, the CDR3 is TGTGCCAGCAGCTTTTCTCACCCTAGCGGGGGGGCAAATACGCAGTATTTT. Amino acid sequence: CASSFSHPSGGANTQYF. The genes are TRBV7-9 and TRBJ2-3, with 12 bases that match TRBD2. After removal of 3 bases from V and 7 bases from J, the junction contained 11 bases not matched to a gene. Germline V lookup: CDR1 SEHNR, CDR2 FQNEAQ (reference sequence). The CDR3 contains 17 residues.

This clonotype has ten or more counts. The rearrangement links TRBV12-3 or TRBV12-4 to TRBJ2-7; no firm D call. This CDR3 comprises 15 residues. V lost 4 bases to trimming and J lost 1 base, with 14 bases between them. CDR3 sequence reads: CASSSSGTQSYEQYF. Here the CDR3 DNA reads TGTGCCAGCAGTTCATCAGGCACTCAATCCTACGAGCAGTACTTC.

This clonotype was observed a handful of times. The V gene is TRBV6-5, the J gene TRBJ2-1, with D perhaps given as TRBD1 or TRBD2 (5 bases each). Germline CDR1 and CDR2: MNHEY and SVGAGI. V lost 10 bases and J lost 4, with 17 bases in between. The CDR3 spans 14 residues. Here the CDR3 DNA reads TGTGCCAACCCCGAACCATGGGGGTACAATGAGCAGTTCTTC. Its translation is CANPEPWGYNEQFF.

This clonotype was found many times. J is TRBJ2-3 and V is TRBV7-3; D remains unclear. Trimming cost V 5 bases and J 0 bases, with 9 bases left between them. This CDR3 spans 14 amino acids. Germline CDR1 reads SGHTA; CDR2 reads FQGTGA. CDR3 DNA sequence: TGTGCCAGCAGCCCCGGACCCAGCACAGATACGCAGTATTTT. Its translation is CASSPGPSTDTQYF.

This clonotype occurred many times. The genes are TRBV29-1 and TRBJ1-5; maybe TRBD1 (6 bases). Germline assignment: CDR1 SQVTM and CDR2 ANQGSEA. V was pared by 6 bases and J by 3 bases, with 9 bases between. This CDR3 region has 12 residues. The chain's CDR3 is CSVGTFNQPQHF. In DNA form, the CDR3 reads TGCAGCGTCGGGACATTCAATCAGCCCCAGCATTTT.

This chain links TRBV6-1 with TRBJ1-3; D gene uncertain. Germline V gene lookup returns CDR1 MNHNS and CDR2 SASEGT. V was cut by 6 bases and J by 6 bases, with 9 bases left in between. The CDR3 sequence is 12 residues long. The CDR3 DNA is TGTGCCAGCAGCCCCCGCACAAACACCATATATTTT. Its translation is CASSPRTNTIYF.

The chain uses TRBV20-1 and TRBJ1-4; weak D call: TRBD1 (6 bases). This CDR3 region has 14 residues. Germline loops: CDR1 DFQATT, CDR2 SNEGSKA (reference sequence). V dropped 1 base and J dropped 5 bases, with 11 bases sitting between them. The CDR3 loop is CSARGPGENEKLFF. The CDR3 DNA sequence: TGCAGTGCTAGAGGCCCAGGGGAAAATGAAAAACTGTTTTTT.

This clonotype was observed at least ten times. This chain uses TRBV12-3 or TRBV12-4 with TRBJ2-1; D unresolved. This CDR3 is 13 amino acids long. V lost 7 bases, J lost 6 bases, and 13 bases lay in between. CDR3: CASTTLWGNEQFF. The CDR3 bases are TGTGCCAGCACTACCCTATGGGGCAATGAGCAGTTCTTC.

This clonotype came up many times. Here the CDR3 DNA reads TGTGCCAGCAGCCTTGCCCACGGGACAGGGGGTGGTCAGCCCCAGCATTTT. The encoded protein is CASSLAHGTGGGQPQHF. This chain links TRBV7-9 with TRBJ1-5; TRBD1 matches 11 bases. Germline assignment: CDR1 SEHNR and CDR2 FQNEAQ (reference sequence). The J segment lost 6 bases and the V segment lost 5 bases, leaving 12 bases of the junction unmatched. The CDR3 runs to 17 residues.